What follows describes a single T cell receptor beta chain. Its antigen is still unknown. It was with 60 Vbeta and 13 Jbeta primers that the PCR ran. Sequencing used immunoSEQ multiplex PCR; TCRdb keeps in-frame clones, though not all of them. The repertoire consists of 90,000 to 100,000 clones, with 82% occurring once and the leading ten covering approximately 3.9%. This sample is drawn from a study of cytomegalovirus exposure and HLA in healthy donors. On the study more broadly: Caucasian-associated ancestry cluster membership applied to about 77% of around 400 genotyped donors. Findings of the study overall: As a later analysis showed, a missense DCLRE1C variant was linked to trimming of TCR beta V- and J-genes. As a later analysis revealed, the rate of TCR association differed by HLA locus, with DRB1 most and HLA-C fewest. In an earlier analysis, about 87% or about 30%: the productive usage of most TCR beta V segments.

This TCR came from a man aged 45 to 65 in good health and CMV-seronegative. Sequenced material: PBMCs.

The CDR3 loop reads CASSVIRNTEAFF. The CDR3 DNA reads as TGTGCCAGCAGCGTAATCAGGAACACTGAAGCTTTCTTT. This sequence joins TRBV7-2 and TRBJ1-1; D unresolved. Germline CDR1 and CDR2: SGHTA and FQGNSA. Between the trimmed V and J ends, which lost 5 bases and 1 base, there was a span of 8 bases. This CDR3 is built from 13 residues.